These 6 T cell receptor beta chains share one sample of origin, sequenced in a study of Ad26.COV2.S vaccination and SARS-CoV-2 variants. Indicated treatment: some 20 received Ad26.COV2.S at low or high dose, single or two shots; five or six received placebo; per-sample allocation not given. Day 63 following the first vaccine or placebo injection was when the samples were taken. Profiled with immunoSEQ multiplex PCR; TCRdb holds only in-frame clones, not every one. The sample holds fewer than 400,000 clones, approximately 90% seen once. Source: peripheral blood, taken in a trial of Ad26.COV2.S vaccine versus placebo. The receptors shown here come from a person between 18 and 65 years old who received the Ad26.COV2.S COVID-19 vaccine or a placebo.

The chain uses TRBV28 and TRBJ2-5; D is ambiguous. CDR3 length: 15 amino acids. The V gene lost 3 bases and the J gene lost 0 bases, with 11 bases spanning the gap. The germline gives CDR1 MDHEN, CDR2 SYDVKM. CDR3 sequence: CASSLQVRHQETQYF. CDR3 coding DNA: TGTGCCAGCAGTTTGCAGGTCCGACACCAAGAGACCCAGTACTTC. The variable domain in full, completed from reference TRBV28 and TRBJ2-5, reads DVKVTQSSRYLVKRTGEKVFLECVQDMDHENMFWYRQDPGLGLRLIYFSYDVKMKEKGDIPEGYSVSREKKERFSLILESASTNQTSMYLCASSLQVRHQETQYFGPGTRLLVL.

The rearrangement joins TRBV5-4 to TRBJ1-1; D remains ambiguous. CDR1 is SGHNT and CDR2 is YYREEE in the germline V gene (reference sequence). This CDR3 has 13 residues. V shed 5 bases and J shed 0 bases, with 8 bases lying between them. This CDR3 is CASRGGMNTEAFF. The CDR3 nucleotides read TGTGCCAGCAGGGGCGGGATGAACACTGAAGCTTTCTTT.

The rearrangement uses TRBV12-3 or TRBV12-4 and TRBJ1-2; D is perhaps TRBD1 (6 bases). The CDR3 covers 13 residues. V shed 5 bases and J shed 8 bases, with 15 bases lying between them. CDR3 amino acids: CASSTKQGTGYTF. The CDR3 DNA follows: TGTGCCAGCAGTACAAAACAGGGTACCGGCTACACCTTC.

The chain recombines TRBV7-3 with TRBJ2-5, with 8 nucleotides matching TRBD2. V was pared by 5 bases and J by 4 bases, with 9 bases of the junction left unmatched. Germline CDR1 reads SGHTA; CDR2 reads FQGTGA. The CDR3 sequence is 15 residues long. CDR3 region: CASSGTSGQGETQYF. The CDR3 DNA reads TGTGCCAGCAGCGGAACTAGCGGCCAAGGAGAGACCCAGTACTTC.

The chain uses TRBV27 and TRBJ1-6; tentative D call: TRBD1 (5 bases). The CDR3 consists of 12 residues. From germline, CDR1 is MNHEY and CDR2 SMNVEV (reference sequence). The V and J ends lost 2 bases and 10 bases respectively, with 6 bases between them. This CDR3 is CASSLRDSPLHF. For the CDR3, the DNA is TGTGCCAGCAGTTTAAGGGACTCACCCCTCCACTTT.

This chain joins TRBV10-2 and TRBJ1-2, with D unclear. This CDR3 is 12 amino acids long. V shed 6 bases and J shed 4 bases, with 9 bases lying between them. Germline V lookup: CDR1 WSHSY, CDR2 SAAADI. The CDR3 sequence is CASREGVYGYTF. The CDR3 DNA reads as TGCGCCAGCAGGGAGGGAGTCTATGGCTACACCTTC.